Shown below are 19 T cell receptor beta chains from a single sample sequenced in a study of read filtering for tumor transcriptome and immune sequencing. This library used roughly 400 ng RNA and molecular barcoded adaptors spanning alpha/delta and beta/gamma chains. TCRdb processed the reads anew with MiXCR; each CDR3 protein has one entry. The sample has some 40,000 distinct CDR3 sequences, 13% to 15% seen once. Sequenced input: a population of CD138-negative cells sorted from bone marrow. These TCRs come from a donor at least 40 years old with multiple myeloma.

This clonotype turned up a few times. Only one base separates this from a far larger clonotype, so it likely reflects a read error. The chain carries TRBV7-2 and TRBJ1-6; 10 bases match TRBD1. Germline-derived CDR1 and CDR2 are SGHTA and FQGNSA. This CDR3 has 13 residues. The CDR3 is CASSLAGTGATLF. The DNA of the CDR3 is TGTGCCAGCAGCTTAGCGGGGACAGGGGCGACTCTCTTT.

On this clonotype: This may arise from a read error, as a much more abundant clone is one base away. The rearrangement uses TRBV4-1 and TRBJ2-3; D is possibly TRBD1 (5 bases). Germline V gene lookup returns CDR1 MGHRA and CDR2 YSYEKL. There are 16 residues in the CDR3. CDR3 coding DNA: TGCGCCAGCAGCCAAGAGAAGGTCCTGGACACAGATGCGCAGTATTTT. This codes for CASSQEKVLDTDAQYF.

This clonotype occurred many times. CDR3 coding DNA: TGTGCCTGGAGTGTACGGTCCGACTATGGCTACACCTTC. It yields the protein CAWSVRSDYGYTF. This chain joins TRBV30 and TRBJ1-2; D gene unclear. V lost 0 bases and J lost 3, with 8 bases in between. Germline V gives CDR1 GTSNPN, CDR2 SVGIG (reference sequence). The CDR3 covers 13 residues.

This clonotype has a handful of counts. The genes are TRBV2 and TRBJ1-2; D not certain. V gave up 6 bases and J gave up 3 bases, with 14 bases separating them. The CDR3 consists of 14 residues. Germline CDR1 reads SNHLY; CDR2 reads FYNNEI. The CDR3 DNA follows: TGTGCCAGCAGCCGAGATACACGGGACTATGGCTACACCTTC. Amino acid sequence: CASSRDTRDYGYTF. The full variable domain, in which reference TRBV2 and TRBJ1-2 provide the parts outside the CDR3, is EPEVTQTPSHQVTQMGQEVILRCVPISNHLYFYWYRQILGQKVEFLVSFYNNEISEKSEIFDDQFSVERPDGSNFTLKIRSTKLEDSAMYFCASSRDTRDYGYTFGSGTRLTVV.

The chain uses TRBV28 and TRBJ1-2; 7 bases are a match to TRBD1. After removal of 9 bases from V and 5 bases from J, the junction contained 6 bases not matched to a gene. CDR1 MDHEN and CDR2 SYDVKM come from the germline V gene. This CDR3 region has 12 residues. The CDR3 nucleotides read TGTGCCAGTTCCCAGGGGGTGTATGGCTACACCTTC. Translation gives CASSQGVYGYTF.

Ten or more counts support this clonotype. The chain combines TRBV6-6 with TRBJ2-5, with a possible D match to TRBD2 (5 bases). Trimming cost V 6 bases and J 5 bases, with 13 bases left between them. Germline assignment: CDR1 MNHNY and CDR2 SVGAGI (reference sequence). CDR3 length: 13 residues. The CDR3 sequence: CASRPRRVETQYF. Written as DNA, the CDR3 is TGTGCCAGCAGGCCGCGGCGGGTTGAGACCCAGTACTTC.

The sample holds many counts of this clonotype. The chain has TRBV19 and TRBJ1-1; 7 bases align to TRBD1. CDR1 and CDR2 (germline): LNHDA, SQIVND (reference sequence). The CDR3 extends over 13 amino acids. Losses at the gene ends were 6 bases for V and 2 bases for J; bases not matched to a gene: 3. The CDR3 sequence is CASRRTGNTEAFF. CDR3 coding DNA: TGTGCCAGTAGAAGGACAGGAAACACTGAAGCTTTCTTT.

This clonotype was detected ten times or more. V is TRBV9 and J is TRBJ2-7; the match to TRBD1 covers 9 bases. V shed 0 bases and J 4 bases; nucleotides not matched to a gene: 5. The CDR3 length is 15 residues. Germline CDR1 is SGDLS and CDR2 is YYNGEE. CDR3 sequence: CASSVVPGQGYEQYF. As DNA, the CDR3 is TGTGCCAGCAGCGTAGTACCGGGACAGGGTTACGAGCAGTACTTC.

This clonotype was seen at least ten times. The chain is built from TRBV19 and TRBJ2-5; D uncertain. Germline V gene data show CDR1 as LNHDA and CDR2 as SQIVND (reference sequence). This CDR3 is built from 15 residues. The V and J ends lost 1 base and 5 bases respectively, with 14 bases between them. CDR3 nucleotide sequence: TGTGCCAGTAGTATAGGAGGAACAGTGGCTGAGACCCAGTACTTC. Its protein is CASSIGGTVAETQYF.

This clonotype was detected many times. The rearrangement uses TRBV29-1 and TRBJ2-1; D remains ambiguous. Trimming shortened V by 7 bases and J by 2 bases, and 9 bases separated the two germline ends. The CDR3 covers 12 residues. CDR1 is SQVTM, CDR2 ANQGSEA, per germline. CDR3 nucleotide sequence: TGCAGCGGGTACAAAACCTACAATGAGCAGTTCTTC. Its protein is CSGYKTYNEQFF.

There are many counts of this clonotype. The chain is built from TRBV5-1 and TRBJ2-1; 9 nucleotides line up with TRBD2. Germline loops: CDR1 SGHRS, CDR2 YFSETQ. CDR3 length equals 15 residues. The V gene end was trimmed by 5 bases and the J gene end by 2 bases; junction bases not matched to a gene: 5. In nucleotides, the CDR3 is TGCGCCAGCAGGACTAGCGGAAACCCCTACAATGAGCAGTTCTTC. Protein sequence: CASRTSGNPYNEQFF.

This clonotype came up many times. The CDR3 nucleotides read TGTGCCAGCCGCAGGGACAGCGAAGAGACCCAGTACTTC. It codes for CASRRDSEETQYF. The V gene is TRBV6-5, the J gene TRBJ2-5, with 7 bases that match TRBD1. The germline CDR1 and CDR2 sequences are MNHEY and SVGAGI. Trimming removed 8 bases from V and 3 bases from J; junction bases left unmatched: 6. CDR3 size: 13 residues.

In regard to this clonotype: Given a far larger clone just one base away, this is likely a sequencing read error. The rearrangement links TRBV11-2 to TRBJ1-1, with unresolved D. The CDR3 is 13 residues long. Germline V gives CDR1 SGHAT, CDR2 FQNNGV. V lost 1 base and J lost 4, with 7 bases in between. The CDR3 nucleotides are TGTGCCAGCAGCTTAGGCCCGAGCACTGAAGCTTTCTTT. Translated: CASSLGPSTEAFF.

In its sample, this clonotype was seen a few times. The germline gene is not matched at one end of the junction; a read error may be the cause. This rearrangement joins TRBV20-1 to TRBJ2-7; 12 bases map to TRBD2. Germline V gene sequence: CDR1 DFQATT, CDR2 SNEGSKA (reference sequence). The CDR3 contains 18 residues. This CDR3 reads CSARATGGTSGPPYEQYF. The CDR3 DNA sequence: TGCAGCGCTAGAGCCACGGGGGGGACTAGCGGGCCCCCCTACGAGCAGTACTTC.

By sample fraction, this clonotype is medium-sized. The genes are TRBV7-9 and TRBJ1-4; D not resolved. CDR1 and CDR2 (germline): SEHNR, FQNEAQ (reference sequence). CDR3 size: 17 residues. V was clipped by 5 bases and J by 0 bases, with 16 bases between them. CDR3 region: CASSLRGGATTNEKLFF. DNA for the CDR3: TGTGCCAGCAGCCTCCGGGGAGGTGCAACAACTAATGAAAAACTGTTTTTT.

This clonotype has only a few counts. The CDR3 is CASSRWLDYQRGYQETQYF. The CDR3 DNA reads as TGTGCCAGCAGCCGATGGTTGGACTACCAGAGGGGGTACCAAGAGACCCAGTACTTC. The rearrangement links TRBV12-3 or TRBV12-4 to TRBJ2-5; tentatively, D is TRBD1 or TRBD2 (6 bases each). V lost 6 bases and J 0 bases, leaving 26 bases between the germline ends. The CDR3 sequence is 19 residues long.

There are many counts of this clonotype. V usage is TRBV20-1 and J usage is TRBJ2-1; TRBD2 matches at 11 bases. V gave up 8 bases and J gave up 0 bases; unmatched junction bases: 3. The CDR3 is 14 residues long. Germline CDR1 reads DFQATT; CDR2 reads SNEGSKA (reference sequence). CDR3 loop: CSLAGGSSYNEQFF. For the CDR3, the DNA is TGCAGTTTAGCGGGAGGGAGCTCCTACAATGAGCAGTTCTTC.

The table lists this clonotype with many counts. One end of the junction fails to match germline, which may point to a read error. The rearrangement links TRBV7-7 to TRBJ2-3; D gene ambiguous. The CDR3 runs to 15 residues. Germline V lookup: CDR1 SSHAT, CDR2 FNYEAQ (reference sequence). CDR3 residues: CASSLGLGSTDTQYF. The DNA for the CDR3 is TGTGCTAGCAGCTTGGGATTAGGGAGCACAGATACGCAGTATTTT.

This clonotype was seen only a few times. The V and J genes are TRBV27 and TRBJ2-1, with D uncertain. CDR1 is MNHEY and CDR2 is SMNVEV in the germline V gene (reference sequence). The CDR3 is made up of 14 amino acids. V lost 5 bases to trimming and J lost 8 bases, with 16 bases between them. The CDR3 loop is CASSLGLGFDEQFF. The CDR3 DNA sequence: TGTGCCAGCAGTCTTGGGTTAGGCTTCGATGAGCAGTTCTTC.